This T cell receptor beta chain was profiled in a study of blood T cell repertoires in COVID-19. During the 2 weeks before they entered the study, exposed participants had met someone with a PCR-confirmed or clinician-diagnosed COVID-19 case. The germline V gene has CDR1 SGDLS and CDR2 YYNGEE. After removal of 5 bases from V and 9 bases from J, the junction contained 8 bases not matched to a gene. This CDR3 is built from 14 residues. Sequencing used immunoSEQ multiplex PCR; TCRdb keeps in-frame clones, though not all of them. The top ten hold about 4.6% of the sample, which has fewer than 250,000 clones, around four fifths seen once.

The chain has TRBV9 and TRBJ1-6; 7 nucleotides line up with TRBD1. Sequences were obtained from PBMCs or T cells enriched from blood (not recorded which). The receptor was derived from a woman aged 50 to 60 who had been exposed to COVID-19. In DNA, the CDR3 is TGTGCCAGCAGTCGAGGGGGCGACGGTTCACCCCTCCACTTT. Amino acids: CASSRGGDGSPLHF.